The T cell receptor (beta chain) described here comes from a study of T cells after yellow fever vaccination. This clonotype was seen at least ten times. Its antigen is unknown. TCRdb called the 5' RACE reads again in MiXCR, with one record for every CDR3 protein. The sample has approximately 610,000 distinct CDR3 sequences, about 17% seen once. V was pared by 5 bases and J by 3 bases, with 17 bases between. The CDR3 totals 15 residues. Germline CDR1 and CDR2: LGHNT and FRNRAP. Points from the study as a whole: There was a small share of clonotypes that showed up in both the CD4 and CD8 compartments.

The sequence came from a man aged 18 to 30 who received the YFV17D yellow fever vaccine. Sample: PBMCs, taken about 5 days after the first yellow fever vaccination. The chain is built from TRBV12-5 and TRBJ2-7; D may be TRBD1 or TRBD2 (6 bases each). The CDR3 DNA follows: TGTGCTAGTGGTCCATACAGGGCCGGGGGCTACGAGCAGTACTTC. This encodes CASGPYRAGGYEQYF.